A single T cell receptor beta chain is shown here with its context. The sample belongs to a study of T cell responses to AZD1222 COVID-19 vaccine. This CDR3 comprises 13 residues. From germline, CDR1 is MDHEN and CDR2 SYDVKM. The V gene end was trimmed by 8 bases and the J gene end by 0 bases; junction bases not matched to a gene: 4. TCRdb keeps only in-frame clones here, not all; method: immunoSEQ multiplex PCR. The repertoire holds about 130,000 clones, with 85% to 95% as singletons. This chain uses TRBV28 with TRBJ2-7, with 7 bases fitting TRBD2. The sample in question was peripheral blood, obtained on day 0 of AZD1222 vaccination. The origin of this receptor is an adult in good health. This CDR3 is CASLKRDSYEQYF. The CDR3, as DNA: TGTGCCAGCCTAAAGCGGGACTCCTACGAGCAGTACTTC.